This T cell receptor beta chain originates from a study of monozygotic twins with inflammatory bowel disease. Overall study results and limits: IBD patients shared fewer clonotypes with other individuals than healthy twins, especially patients with disease activity signs. Between concordant and discordant twins, repertoire similarity failed to differ, a result that limited power may explain.

The germline V gene encodes CDR1 SGHRS and CDR2 YFSETQ. The CDR3 is 16 amino acids. On this clonotype: What it recognizes is unknown.

From its re-call of the 5' RACE reads, TCRdb lists each CDR3 protein once, without DNA. This table lists fewer than 550,000 distinct CDR3 sequences. Sample: blood. The V gene is TRBV5-1, the J gene TRBJ2-1; TCRdb designates TRBD1, a call that cannot be tested without DNA. The source is a human donor with ulcerative colitis or Crohn's disease, or a healthy co-twin of an affected twin (not recorded which). The CDR3 reads CASSLEGGASYNEQFF.